This is a list of T cell receptor beta chains from one sample in a study of blood T cell repertoires in COVID-19. Assay used: immunoSEQ multiplex PCR; TCRdb lists only in-frame clones, some missing. Of approximately 190,000 clones detected, less than 90% appear once; the ten largest clones hold around 2.9%. The source material was PBMCs or T cells enriched from blood (not recorded which). Source of these receptors: a woman aged 25-40 years who had been exposed to COVID-19. Each CDR3 is given with its conserved first and last residue. A D gene is named only where the DNA matches it firmly. The size entry is marked missing in some rows and otherwise reads once, few, many or a size class.

clone_size j_call d_call v_call cdr3_length cdr3_aa cdr3_nt
few TRBJ2-1 - TRBV6-2/TRBV6-3 17 CASSYSPRGGVYNEQFF TGTGCCAGCAGTTACTCCCCGCGAGGGGGGGTCTACAATGAGCAGTTCTTC
- TRBJ2-7 - TRBV7-2 17 CASSHRKQGFGSYEQYF TGTGCCAGCAGCCATCGTAAACAGGGATTCGGCTCCTACGAGCAGTACTTC
- TRBJ1-4 TRBD1 TRBV29-1 13 CSVAQGRNEKLFF TGCAGCGTTGCACAGGGGCGAAATGAAAAACTGTTTTTT
- TRBJ2-6 - TRBV6-1 16 CASSEFSRSGANVLTF TGTGCCAGCAGTGAATTTTCTCGGTCTGGGGCCAACGTCCTGACTTTC
once TRBJ2-7 - TRBV12-3/TRBV12-4 12 CASTLTRDEQYF TGTGCCAGCACCCTGACTAGAGACGAGCAGTACTTC
- TRBJ1-3 - TRBV5-1 14 CASSHQDSGNTIYF TGCGCCAGCAGTCATCAGGACTCTGGAAACACCATATATTTT
- TRBJ2-7 TRBD2 TRBV5-1 18 CASSLRGTLAGITYEQYF TGCGCCAGCAGCTTGAGGGGTACACTAGCGGGGATAACCTACGAGCAGTACTTC
once TRBJ1-2 - TRBV2 14 CASSALVEPNGYTF TGTGCCAGCAGTGCCCTCGTAGAGCCCAATGGCTACACCTTC
- TRBJ2-5 TRBD1 TRBV7-7 15 CASSLDTGGSETQYF TGTGCTAGCAGCTTAGACACAGGGGGCTCGGAGACCCAGTACTTC
- TRBJ2-5 TRBD2 TRBV6-5 13 CATSDGGQETQYF TGTGCCACGTCTGACGGGGGGCAAGAGACCCAGTACTTC
- TRBJ1-2 TRBD1 TRBV25-1 15 CASSESGGEIYGYTF TGTGCCAGCAGTGAATCAGGGGGTGAAATCTATGGCTACACCTTC
- TRBJ2-1 - TRBV11-2 14 CASSLAGKYNEQFF TGTGCCAGCAGCTTAGCAGGGAAATACAATGAGCAGTTCTTC
few TRBJ2-3 TRBD1 TRBV6-5 14 CASRNGQGADTQYF TGTGCCAGCAGAAACGGACAGGGGGCAGATACGCAGTATTTT
- TRBJ2-5 - TRBV7-2 13 CASSPTGLVTQYF TGTGCCAGCAGCCCCACAGGGTTAGTGACCCAGTACTTC
- TRBJ2-2 - TRBV5-4 14 CASSSNRDTGELFF TGTGCCAGCAGCTCTAACAGGGATACCGGGGAGCTGTTTTTT
- TRBJ2-7 - TRBV7-7 13 CASSLGLGAEQYF TGTGCTAGCAGCTTAGGTCTGGGCGCCGAGCAGTACTTC
- TRBJ2-7 TRBD1 TRBV11-2 17 CASSLGRPGQTAREQYF TGTGCCAGCAGCTTAGGGCGTCCGGGACAGACTGCGAGGGAGCAGTACTTC
- TRBJ2-7 TRBD2 TRBV11-2 15 CASTTDRGGTYEQYF TGTGCCAGCACCACAGACCGGGGGGGAACCTACGAGCAGTACTTC
- TRBJ1-5 - TRBV19 15 CASSIGTNSNQPQHF TGTGCCAGTAGTATAGGGACAAATAGCAATCAGCCCCAGCATTTT
- TRBJ1-4 TRBD1 TRBV4-3 15 CASSQADRASEKLFF TGCGCCAGCAGCCAAGCGGACAGGGCCTCTGAAAAACTGTTTTTT
few TRBJ2-5 - TRBV4-3 13 CASSVGVWETQYF TGCGCCAGCAGCGTCGGGGTCTGGGAGACCCAGTACTTC
- TRBJ1-1 TRBD1 TRBV10-3 15 CAIRQGTETNTEAFF TGTGCCATCAGACAAGGGACAGAAACTAACACTGAAGCTTTCTTT
- TRBJ2-1 - TRBV19 16 CASSPWGDSNDNEQFF TGTGCCAGTAGTCCCTGGGGGGACAGTAATGACAATGAGCAGTTCTTC
- TRBJ2-3 TRBD2 TRBV4-3 17 CASRRSGTGGPTDTQYF TGCGCCAGCCGCCGGTCTGGGACGGGGGGGCCCACAGATACGCAGTATTTT